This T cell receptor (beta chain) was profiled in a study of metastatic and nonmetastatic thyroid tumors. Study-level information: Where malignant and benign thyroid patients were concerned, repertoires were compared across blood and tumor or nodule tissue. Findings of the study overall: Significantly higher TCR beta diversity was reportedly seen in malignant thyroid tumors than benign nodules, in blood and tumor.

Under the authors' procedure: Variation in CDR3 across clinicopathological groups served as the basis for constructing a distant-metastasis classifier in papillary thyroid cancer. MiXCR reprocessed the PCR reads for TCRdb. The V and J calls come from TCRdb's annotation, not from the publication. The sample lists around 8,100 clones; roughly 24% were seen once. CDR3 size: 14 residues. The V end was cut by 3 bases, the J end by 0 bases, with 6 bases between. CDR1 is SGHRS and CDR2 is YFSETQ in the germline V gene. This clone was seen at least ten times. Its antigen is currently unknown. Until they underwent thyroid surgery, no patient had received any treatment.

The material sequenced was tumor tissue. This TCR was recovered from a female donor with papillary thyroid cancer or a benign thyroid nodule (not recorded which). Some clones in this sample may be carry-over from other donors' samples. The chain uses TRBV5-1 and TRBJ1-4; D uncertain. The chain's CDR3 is CASSSSTTNEKLFF. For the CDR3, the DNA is TGCGCCAGCAGCTCGTCCACAACTAATGAAAAACTGTTTTTT.